This entry is about one T cell receptor beta chain. What it recognizes is unknown. Trimming removed 4 bases at V and 5 bases at J, with 11 bases between. This CDR3 contains 13 residues. Germline CDR1 SGHAT, CDR2 FQNNGV. This specimen belongs to a study of T cell responses to AZD1222 COVID-19 vaccine. Study-wide results and limits: The study reported that nearly half of spike-specific TCRs target unmutated variant regions. Just a handful of AZD1222 recipients tested seropositive at baseline. Without day 14 samples, only post-peak T cell repertoires were studied. Most donors were white British and more were female, and clonal diversity was possibly underestimated.

Here immunoSEQ multiplex PCR was the method, and the copy in TCRdb shows in-frame clones only, minus some. The sample lists over 65,000 clones, 86% occurring once. Material: peripheral blood, obtained on day 0 of AZD1222 vaccination. The origin of this receptor is an adult in good health. The chain joins TRBV11-2 to TRBJ1-1; perhaps TRBD1 as D (5 bases). The CDR3 DNA reads TGTGCCAGCAGCTGGGACGGAGGAACTGAAGCTTTCTTT. Translated, it gives CASSWDGGTEAFF.